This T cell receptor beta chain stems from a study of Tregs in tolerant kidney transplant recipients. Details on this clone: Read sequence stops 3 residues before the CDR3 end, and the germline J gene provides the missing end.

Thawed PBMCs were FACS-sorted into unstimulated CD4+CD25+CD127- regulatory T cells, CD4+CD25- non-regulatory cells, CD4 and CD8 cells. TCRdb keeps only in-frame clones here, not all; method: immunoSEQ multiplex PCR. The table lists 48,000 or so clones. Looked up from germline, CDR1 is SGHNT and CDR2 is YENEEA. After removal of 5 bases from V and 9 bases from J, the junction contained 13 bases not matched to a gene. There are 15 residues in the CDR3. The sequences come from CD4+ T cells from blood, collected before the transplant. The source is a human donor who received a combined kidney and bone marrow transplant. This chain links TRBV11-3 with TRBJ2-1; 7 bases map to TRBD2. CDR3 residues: CASSPSGNRGVEQFF. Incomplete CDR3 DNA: TGTGCCAGCAGCCCGAGCGGGAACCGCGGTGTTGAG.